This record looks at one T cell receptor beta chain sequence and its context. Its target is not known. This record comes from a study of cytomegalovirus exposure and HLA in healthy donors. Primers for the PCR totalled 60 Vbeta and 13 Jbeta. Original processing methods: About 9.9 million shared chains were among approximately 80 million unique TCR beta chains counted in a later analysis. Measured with immunoSEQ multiplex PCR; TCRdb has only the in-frame clones, and not every one. V and J calls and clone size are as listed in that table; D and trimming were resolved from the DNA. This sample has 150,000 to 200,000 clones; roughly four fifths occur once, and the top ten carry 1.5% to 2%. The CDR3 has 18 amino acids. The V end lost 0 bases, the J end lost 2 bases, and 17 bases lay between the germline ends. CDR1 is SGHDT and CDR2 is YYEEEE in the germline V gene. Findings and limits, study-wide: CMV serostatus was the sole immune exposure data available. Associated with cytomegalovirus, according to the listing, were 150 to 200 TCR beta chains. Being indistinguishable, some V segments were excluded, TRBV6-2 and TRBV6-3 among them.

The rearrangement links TRBV5-6 to TRBJ2-2; a weak D match, TRBD2 (6 bases). Sequenced input: PBMCs. This TCR came from a young man in good health and CMV-seronegative. In nucleotides, the CDR3 is TGTGCCAGCAGCTTGGGCCCCTGGGGGGACCAAAACACCGGGGAGCTGTTTTTT. Amino acid sequence: CASSLGPWGDQNTGELFF. The entire variable domain, with the rest obtained from reference TRBV5-6 and TRBJ2-2, is as follows: DAGVTQSPTHLIKTRGQQVTLRCSPKSGHDTVSWYQQALGQGPQFIFQYYEEEERQRGNFPDRFSGHQFPNYSSELNVNALLLGDSALYLCASSLGPWGDQNTGELFFGEGSRLTVL.